Below, 24 T cell receptor beta chains from the same sample are listed, as sequenced in a study of T cells after yellow fever vaccination. TCRdb processed the 5' RACE reads anew with MiXCR; each CDR3 protein has one entry. This table holds 90,000 to 130,000 distinct CDR3 sequences, 8.4% found once. Source: CD8+ T cells sorted from PBMCs, taken 45 days after the yellow fever booster vaccination. Receptors were obtained from a man in his thirties or forties who received the YFV17D yellow fever vaccine.

The table lists this clonotype with many counts. The chain combines TRBV29-1 with TRBJ2-1; the D is unclear. Trimming pared 6 bases from V and 2 bases from J, leaving 14 bases between. Per the germline V gene, CDR1 is SQVTM and CDR2 is ANQGSEA. The CDR3 is 14 residues long. The CDR3 reads CSVEAYKPYNEQFF. CDR3 nucleotide sequence: TGCAGCGTAGAGGCTTATAAACCCTACAATGAGCAGTTCTTC.

In this sample, this clonotype turned up many times. The gene calls are TRBV20-1 and TRBJ2-4; D is uncertain. The V end was cut by 6 bases, the J end by 1 base, with 13 bases between. CDR1 is DFQATT and CDR2 is SNEGSKA in the germline V gene (reference sequence). The CDR3 covers 14 residues. CDR3 loop: CSAVPQEAKNIQYF. CDR3 nucleotide sequence: TGCAGTGCCGTCCCTCAAGAGGCCAAAAACATTCAGTACTTC.

This clonotype occurred many times. The chain employs TRBV6-2 or TRBV6-3 and TRBJ2-3, with 9 bases that match TRBD1. CDR1 MNHEY and CDR2 SVGEGT come from the germline V gene. The CDR3 runs 15 residues. J gave up 2 bases and V 7 bases, and 7 bases lay outside the gene matches. The chain's CDR3 is CASTQQGASTDTQYF. CDR3 bases: TGTGCCAGCACCCAACAGGGGGCATCCACAGATACGCAGTATTTT.

This clonotype was seen many times. The chain combines TRBV5-1 with TRBJ2-3; TRBD2 matches 9 bases. V lost 2 bases to trimming and J lost 2 bases; unmatched junction nucleotides: 6. The length of the CDR3 is 16 residues. The germline CDR1 and CDR2 sequences are SGHRS and YFSETQ. The CDR3 loop reads CASSFPPSGTTDTQYF. The CDR3 region has the DNA TGCGCCAGCAGCTTCCCGCCTAGCGGGACCACAGATACGCAGTATTTT.

There are many counts of this clonotype. The chain carries TRBV29-1 and TRBJ2-7; TRBD2 agrees at 11 bases. J lost 4 bases, V lost 7 bases, and 18 bases had no gene match. The CDR3 runs 17 residues. Germline assignment: CDR1 SQVTM and CDR2 ANQGSEA. The CDR3 region is CSAEGQTIAGGPYEQYF. In DNA, the CDR3 is TGCAGCGCCGAGGGACAGACTATAGCGGGAGGGCCGTACGAGCAGTACTTC.

This chain uses TRBV3-1 with TRBJ2-5; D not certain. The CDR3 is made up of 12 amino acids. Trimming removed 0 bases at V and 5 bases at J, with 4 bases between. Looked up from germline, CDR1 is LGHDT and CDR2 is YNNKEL (reference sequence). In DNA form, the CDR3 reads TGTGCCAGCAGCCAAGATCTCGAGACCCAGTACTTC. Protein: CASSQDLETQYF.

Many counts were recorded for this clonotype. The J gene is TRBJ1-4, the V gene TRBV5-5, with D perhaps TRBD1 (5 bases). Trimming left V 2 bases short and J 8 bases short, with 16 bases between. This CDR3 is 15 amino acids long. Germline CDR1 reads SGHKS; CDR2 reads YYEKEE (reference sequence). The chain's CDR3 is CASSFWGGEAEKLFF. DNA of the CDR3: TGTGCCAGCAGCTTTTGGGGCGGTGAAGCCGAAAAACTGTTTTTT. The full variable domain, with the rest looked up from reference TRBV5-5 and TRBJ1-4, is DAGVTQSPTHLIKTRGQQVTLRCSPISGHKSVSWYQQVLGQGPQFIFQYYEKEERGRGNFPDRFSARQFPNYSSELNVNALLLGDSALYLCASSFWGGEAEKLFFGSGTQLSVL.

There are a few counts of this clonotype. The rearrangement uses TRBV29-1 and TRBJ1-1, with TRBD1 as a possible D gene (5 bases). The CDR3 runs 15 residues. V gave up 4 bases and J gave up 3 bases, with 18 bases separating them. Germline loops: CDR1 SQVTM, CDR2 ANQGSEA. CDR3: CSVAISWGGDTEAFF. Written as DNA, the CDR3 is TGCAGCGTTGCCATATCCTGGGGAGGGGACACTGAAGCTTTCTTT.

V and J are TRBV12-3 or TRBV12-4 and TRBJ2-7; D is perhaps TRBD2 (5 bases). The V end lost 5 bases, the J end lost 7 bases, and 15 bases lay between the germline ends. This CDR3 comprises 13 residues. CDR3 nucleotide sequence: TGTGCCAGCAGTCCCTTCATGTCGGGGGAGCAGTACTTC. Protein product: CASSPFMSGEQYF.

This clonotype showed up many times. The chain employs TRBV10-3 and TRBJ2-2; 8 positions agree with TRBD2. From germline, CDR1 is ENHRY and CDR2 SYGVKD. The trim removed 10 bases at V and 5 bases at J, leaving 15 bases unmatched. This CDR3 region has 16 residues. The CDR3 DNA reads TGTGCCACTCGAGGGGGAGCGGGAGAGGGGACCGGGGAGCTGTTTTTT. Amino acid sequence: CATRGGAGEGTGELFF.

There are many counts of this clonotype. The rearrangement links TRBV5-1 to TRBJ2-7; D remains unclear. The germline CDR1 and CDR2 sequences are SGHRS and YFSETQ. Trimming shortened V by 3 bases and J by 0 bases, and 16 bases separated the two germline ends. The CDR3 length is 16 residues. The CDR3 DNA follows: TGCGCCAGCAGCTCATTCCCTGTTGACAACTCCTACGAGCAGTACTTC. Translating gives CASSSFPVDNSYEQYF.

This clonotype was counted many times. The chain joins TRBV29-1 to TRBJ2-7, with TRBD1 identical over 10 bases. V lost 3 bases and J lost 5; bases outside the gene matches: 10. Per germline, CDR1 SQVTM and CDR2 ANQGSEA. The CDR3 has 15 residues. In nucleotides, the CDR3 is TGCAGCGTTGAGGGGTCTGGACAGGGGGAGAACGAGCAGTACTTC. Residues: CSVEGSGQGENEQYF.

This clonotype was recorded many times. The V and J genes are TRBV28 and TRBJ2-7, with D maybe TRBD1 (6 bases). Per germline, CDR1 MDHEN and CDR2 SYDVKM. V lost 8 bases and J lost 5, with 19 bases in between. The CDR3 runs to 14 residues. CDR3 protein: CASVPGEISNEQYF. The DNA for the CDR3 is TGTGCCAGCGTTCCAGGGGAGATTAGCAACGAGCAGTACTTC.

This clonotype was recorded at least ten times. The rearrangement uses TRBV29-1 and TRBJ2-3, with no clear D. Germline V gene lookup returns CDR1 SQVTM and CDR2 ANQGSEA. CDR3 length: 12 amino acids. Trimming took 4 bases from V and 0 from J, leaving 5 bases between them. The CDR3 DNA is TGCAGCGTTGGGAGTAGCACAGATACGCAGTATTTT. Translation gives CSVGSSTDTQYF.

Many counts were recorded for this clonotype. J is TRBJ2-7 and V is TRBV27, with TRBD2 matching over 8 bases. Germline V gene sequence: CDR1 MNHEY, CDR2 SMNVEV (reference sequence). After removal of 3 bases from V and 4 bases from J, the junction contained 14 bases not matched to a gene. CDR3 size: 17 residues. This CDR3 reads CASSLAAGGPPGYEQYF. The CDR3 nucleotides read TGTGCCAGCAGTTTGGCCGCGGGGGGCCCCCCGGGGTACGAGCAGTACTTC.

This clonotype was seen at least ten times. This chain links TRBV6-2 or TRBV6-3 with TRBJ2-5; a possible D gene is TRBD1 (5 bases). The CDR3 extends over 15 amino acids. V lost 2 bases, J lost 2 bases, and 12 bases lay in between. CDR1 and CDR2 (germline): MNHEY, SVGEGT. This CDR3 reads CASSYGQGWQETQYF. CDR3 in DNA: TGTGCCAGCAGTTACGGCCAGGGTTGGCAAGAGACCCAGTACTTC.

There are a few counts of this clonotype. CDR3 in DNA: TGTGCCAGCAGCCTTTTACAGGGGGTCGACTATGGCTACACCTTC. Translation gives CASSLLQGVDYGYTF. The V call is TRBV4-2, the J call TRBJ1-2; the match to TRBD1 covers 8 bases. Trimming took 4 bases from V and 3 from J; bases not matched to a gene: 7. CDR1 and CDR2 from the germline V gene are LGHNA and YNFKEQ. CDR3 length: 15 residues.

Many counts were recorded for this clonotype. The chain couples TRBV24-1 to TRBJ2-7, with 7 bases that match TRBD2. Germline lookup yields CDR1 KGHDR and CDR2 SFDVKD. The CDR3 has 17 residues. V lost 2 bases, J lost 0 bases, and 9 bases stayed unmatched. This CDR3 reads CATSDSDPRGSSYEQYF. CDR3 in DNA: TGTGCCACCAGTGATTCTGACCCGCGGGGGAGCTCCTACGAGCAGTACTTC.

This clonotype was observed many times. The rearrangement joins TRBV30 to TRBJ2-1, with unresolved D. The CDR3 is 12 residues long. Germline CDR1 is GTSNPN and CDR2 is SVGIG (reference sequence). V shed 0 bases and J shed 5 bases, with 5 bases lying between them. This chain's CDR3 is CAWSVFHNEQFF. The CDR3 nucleotides read TGTGCCTGGAGTGTATTTCACAATGAGCAGTTCTTC.

This clonotype was recorded a few times. The V call is TRBV5-1, the J call TRBJ2-7; 14 bases fit TRBD2. Losses at the gene ends were 3 bases for V and 4 bases for J; bases not matched to a gene: 9. The CDR3 has 17 residues. The germline gives CDR1 SGHRS, CDR2 YFSETQ. CDR3 residues: CASSSPQGLAGAYEQYF. DNA for the CDR3: TGCGCCAGCAGCTCTCCCCAGGGACTAGCGGGAGCTTACGAGCAGTACTTC.

This clonotype was counted ten times or more. Here the CDR3 reads CASLGLSSYEQYF. In DNA form, the CDR3 reads TGTGCCAGCCTTGGACTGAGCTCCTACGAGCAGTACTTC. The rearrangement links TRBV28 to TRBJ2-7, with D perhaps matching TRBD2 (5 bases). From germline, CDR1 is MDHEN and CDR2 SYDVKM. The germline V and J ends were trimmed by 8 bases and 0 bases, with 11 bases remaining between them. CDR3 length: 13 amino acids.

This clonotype has ten or more counts. The DNA for the CDR3 is TGTGCCAGCAGCAAACCTGCTACCGCGAGTCCCCTTTACAATGAGCAGTTCTTC. This sequence encodes CASSKPATASPLYNEQFF. This chain links TRBV21-1 with TRBJ2-1; the table gives TRBD2 as D, unverified against the DNA. TRBV21-1 is shown as a pseudogene. The CDR3 sequence is 18 residues long.

In its sample, this clonotype was seen many times. The chain's CDR3 is CASSPPDRDIQYF. In nucleotides, the CDR3 is TGTGCCAGCAGCCCGCCCGACAGGGACATTCAGTACTTC. The V and J genes are TRBV7-9 and TRBJ2-4, with TRBD1 matching 7 bases. CDR3 size: 13 residues. From germline, CDR1 is SEHNR and CDR2 FQNEAQ (reference sequence). After removal of 5 bases from V and 8 bases from J, the junction contained 6 bases not matched to a gene. Together with reference TRBV7-9 and TRBJ2-4, the CDR3 gives the full variable domain: DTGVSQNPRHKITKRGQNVTFRCDPISEHNRLYWYRQTLGQGPEFLTYFQNEAQLEKSRLLSDRFSAERPKGSFSTLEIQRTEQGDSAMYLCASSPPDRDIQYFGAGTRLSVL.

This clonotype was picked up many times. This rearrangement joins TRBV7-6 to TRBJ2-1, with D perhaps TRBD2 (6 bases). Trimming removed 8 bases from V and 2 bases from J, with 19 bases in between. The germline CDR1 and CDR2 sequences are SGHVS and FNYEAQ. The CDR3 contains 16 residues. The CDR3 here is CASANPEEGTYNEQFF. The DNA of the CDR3 is TGTGCCAGCGCAAACCCCGAGGAGGGAACCTACAATGAGCAGTTCTTC.